The present T cell receptor beta chain was sequenced within a study of T cell changes during pregnancy in multiple sclerosis. The data were produced by immunoSEQ multiplex PCR, yet TCRdb's version contains in-frame clones alone and is incomplete. The data hold about 57,000 clones, with around 90% observed a single time. This CDR3 is built from 13 residues. CDR1 is LGHNT and CDR2 is FRNRAP in the germline V gene. The V end lost 2 bases, the J end lost 7 bases, and 9 bases lay between the germline ends. This TCR came from a female donor with multiple sclerosis, enrolled in a pregnancy study. Sequenced material: CD4+ T cells from peripheral blood mononuclear cells, taken before pregnancy. The V call is TRBV12-5, the J call TRBJ1-5; D not certain. Here the CDR3 reads CASGLSSGQPQHF. CDR3 bases: TGTGCTAGTGGTTTGTCTAGTGGACAGCCCCAGCATTTT.